Below, 13 T cell receptor beta chains from the same sample are listed, as sequenced in a study of cytomegalovirus exposure and HLA in healthy donors. This PCR relied on a set of 60 Vbeta primers and 13 Jbeta primers. Profiling relied on immunoSEQ multiplex PCR, and the TCRdb table lists in-frame clones only, not all of them. Of 90,000 to 110,000 clones listed, less than 85% were seen once; the top ten hold around 8.2%. What was sequenced was PBMCs. Every receptor here comes from a man aged 40-49 years in good health and CMV-seropositive.

CDR3 bases: TGTGCCAGTAGTATTGCTACTAGCCTCAACACCGGGGAGCTGTTTTTT. Translated, it gives CASSIATSLNTGELFF. V usage is TRBV19 and J usage is TRBJ2-2; a weak D match, TRBD2 (6 bases). Trimming left V 3 bases short and J 2 bases short, with 13 bases between. CDR1 is LNHDA, CDR2 SQIVND, per germline (reference sequence). The CDR3 has 16 amino acids.

This chain uses TRBV18 with TRBJ2-3; a weak D match, TRBD2 (6 bases). From germline, CDR1 is KGHSH and CDR2 LQKENI. The V end was cut by 6 bases, the J end by 3 bases, with 10 bases between. The CDR3 runs 13 residues. The CDR3 here is CASSPAGTDTQYF. Here the CDR3 DNA reads TGTGCCAGCTCCCCCGCGGGGACAGATACGCAGTATTTT.

The V call is TRBV21-1, the J call TRBJ2-7; TRBD1 was called by the table and not checked on the DNA. TRBV21-1 is shown as a pseudogene. This CDR3 is 23 amino acids long. Written as DNA, the CDR3 is TGTGCCAGCAGCAGAGACAGGGGGCCGAGGATCGGCGTCGGTTGCGTTAAGGCCTACGAGCAGTACTTC. It encodes CASSRDRGPRIGVGCVKAYEQYF.

The chain uses TRBV2 and TRBJ1-2; D possibly corresponds to TRBD1 (5 bases). CDR3 length: 13 amino acids. Germline values: CDR1 SNHLY, CDR2 FYNNEI. V lost 7 bases to trimming and J lost 4 bases, with 13 bases between them. The CDR3 sequence: CASNGDSPYGYTF. CDR3 nucleotides: TGTGCCAGCAATGGCGACAGCCCCTATGGCTACACCTTC.

The gene calls are TRBV7-2 and TRBJ1-3; the match to TRBD1 covers 8 bases. Germline trimming cut 1 base from V and 0 bases from J; bases unmatched to any gene: 2. The CDR3 extends over 16 amino acids. Germline V gene sequence: CDR1 SGHTA, CDR2 FQGNSA. CDR3 sequence reads: CASSLVGTGSGNTIYF. In DNA, the CDR3 is TGTGCCAGCAGCTTAGTAGGGACAGGCTCTGGAAACACCATATATTTT.

This chain connects TRBV15 to TRBJ1-4; TRBD1 might be the D (6 bases). Germline-derived CDR1 and CDR2 are LNHNV and YYDKDF (reference sequence). Trimming pared 3 bases from V and 7 bases from J, leaving 15 bases between. The CDR3 sequence is 15 residues long. CDR3 nucleotide sequence: TGTGCCACCAGCAGGGGACTAGGGACACCTGAAAAACTGTTTTTT. It translates to CATSRGLGTPEKLFF.

V usage is TRBV5-5 and J usage is TRBJ2-5, with a weak D call TRBD2 (6 bases). Trimming pared 2 bases from V and 3 bases from J, leaving 17 bases between. Per the germline V gene, CDR1 is SGHKS and CDR2 is YYEKEE (reference sequence). The CDR3 consists of 16 residues. DNA of the CDR3: TGTGCCAGCAGCTTTACTATGGGAGGCCCGAAAGAGACCCAGTACTTC. This codes for CASSFTMGGPKETQYF.

This chain joins TRBV15 and TRBJ2-3; 7 positions agree with TRBD2. V dropped 8 bases and J dropped 1; count of bases not matched to a gene: 0. Germline assignment: CDR1 LNHNV and CDR2 YYDKDF (reference sequence). This CDR3 region has 12 residues. This CDR3 reads CATGGGTDTQYF. CDR3 sequence (DNA): TGTGCCACCGGGGGGGGCACAGATACGCAGTATTTT.

This clone was seen more than once but under ten times. V is TRBV10-3 and J is TRBJ2-1; weak D call: TRBD2 (6 bases). V lost 0 bases and J 9 bases, leaving 6 bases between the germline ends. The V gene's germline CDR1 is ENHRY and CDR2 SYGVKD. This CDR3 comprises 12 residues. The CDR3 sequence: CAISESGGEQFF. CDR3 nucleotide sequence: TGTGCCATCAGTGAGTCGGGGGGTGAGCAGTTCTTC.

This chain connects TRBV9 to TRBJ2-1; 7 bases align to TRBD1. Germline V gene lookup returns CDR1 SGDLS and CDR2 YYNGEE. V was clipped by 3 bases and J by 8 bases; unmatched bases: 14. The CDR3 is 16 amino acids. CDR3 region: CASSAVPLQGNYEQFF. The CDR3 DNA follows: TGTGCCAGCAGCGCCGTCCCATTACAGGGGAACTATGAGCAGTTCTTC.

The rearrangement joins TRBV30 to TRBJ1-3; the D is unclear. Trimming stripped 0 bases from V and 3 bases from J, with 12 bases between. The CDR3 covers 15 residues. CDR1 GTSNPN and CDR2 SVGIG come from the germline V gene (reference sequence). The CDR3 here is CAWSVSNLGGNTIYF. CDR3 DNA: TGTGCCTGGAGTGTCTCCAATCTCGGTGGAAACACCATATATTTT.

The chain employs TRBV5-7 and TRBJ2-7; 10 bases line up with TRBD1. TRBV5-7 is designated an ORF whose function remains uncertain. The trim removed 3 bases at V and 8 bases at J, leaving 8 bases unmatched. This CDR3 has 14 residues. The CDR3 region is CASSSGGQGTQQYF. In nucleotides, the CDR3 is TGTGCCAGCAGCTCAGGGGGACAGGGGACCCAGCAGTACTTC.

This clone was detected only a few times. The CDR3 sequence: CASRWGGVNTEAFF. DNA of the CDR3: TGTGCCAGTAGATGGGGGGGGGTGAACACTGAAGCTTTCTTT. The chain uses TRBV19 and TRBJ1-1, with D perhaps TRBD1 (5 bases). CDR3 length equals 14 residues. Germline CDR1 and CDR2: LNHDA and SQIVND (reference sequence). The germline V and J ends were trimmed by 6 bases and 0 bases, with 11 bases remaining between them. The full variable domain, rest sourced from reference TRBV19 and TRBJ1-1, is DGGITQSPKYLFRKEGQNVTLSCEQNLNHDAMYWYRQDPGQGLRLIYYSQIVNDFQKGDIAEGYSVSREKKESFPLTVTSAQKNPTAFYLCASRWGGVNTEAFFGQGTRLTVV.